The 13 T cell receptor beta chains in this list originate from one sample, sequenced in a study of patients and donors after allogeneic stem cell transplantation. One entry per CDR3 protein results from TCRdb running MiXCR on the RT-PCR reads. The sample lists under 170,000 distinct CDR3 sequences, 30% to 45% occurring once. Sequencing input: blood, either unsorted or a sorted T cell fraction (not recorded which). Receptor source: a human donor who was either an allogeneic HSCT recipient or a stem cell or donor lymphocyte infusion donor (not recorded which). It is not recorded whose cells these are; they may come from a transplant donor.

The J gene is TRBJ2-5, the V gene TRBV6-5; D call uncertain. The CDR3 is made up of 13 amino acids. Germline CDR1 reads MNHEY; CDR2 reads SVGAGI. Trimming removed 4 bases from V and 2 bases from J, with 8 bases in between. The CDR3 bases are TGTGCCAGCAGTTCCTCTCAGCAAGAGACCCAGTACTTC. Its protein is CASSSSQQETQYF.

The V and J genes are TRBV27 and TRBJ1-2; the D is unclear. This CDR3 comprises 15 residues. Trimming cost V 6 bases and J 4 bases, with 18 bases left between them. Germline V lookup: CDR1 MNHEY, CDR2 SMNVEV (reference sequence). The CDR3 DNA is TGTGCCAGCAGCCCCCAACCCTCCGCGGTCTATGGCTACACCTTC. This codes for CASSPQPSAVYGYTF.

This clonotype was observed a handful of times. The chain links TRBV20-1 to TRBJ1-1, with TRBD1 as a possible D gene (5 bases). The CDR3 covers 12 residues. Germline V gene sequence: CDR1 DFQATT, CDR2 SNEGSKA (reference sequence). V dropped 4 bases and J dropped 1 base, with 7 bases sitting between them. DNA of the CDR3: TGCAGTGCTAAGAGGGGGAACACTGAAGCTTTCTTT. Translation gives CSAKRGNTEAFF.

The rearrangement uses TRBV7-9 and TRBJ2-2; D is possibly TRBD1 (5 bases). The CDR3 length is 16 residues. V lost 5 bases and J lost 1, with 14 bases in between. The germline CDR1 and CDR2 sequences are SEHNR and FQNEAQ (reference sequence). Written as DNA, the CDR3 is TGTGCCAGCAGCCCTCCCTCCGGACAGAACACCGGGGAGCTGTTTTTT. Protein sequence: CASSPPSGQNTGELFF.

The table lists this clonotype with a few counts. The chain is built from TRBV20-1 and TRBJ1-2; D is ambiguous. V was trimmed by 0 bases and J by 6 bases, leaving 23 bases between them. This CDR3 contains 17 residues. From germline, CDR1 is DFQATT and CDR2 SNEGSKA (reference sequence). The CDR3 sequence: CSARESQAPKPDDGYTF. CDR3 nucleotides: TGCAGTGCTAGAGAAAGCCAGGCACCCAAACCGGACGATGGCTACACCTTC.

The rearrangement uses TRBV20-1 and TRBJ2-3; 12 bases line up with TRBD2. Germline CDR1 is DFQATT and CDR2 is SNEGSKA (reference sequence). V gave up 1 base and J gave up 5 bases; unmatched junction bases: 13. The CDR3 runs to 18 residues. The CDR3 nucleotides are TGCAGTGCTAGAGTCATCGGTCTAGCGGGGGGGTTGGGAGATACGCAGTATTTT. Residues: CSARVIGLAGGLGDTQYF.

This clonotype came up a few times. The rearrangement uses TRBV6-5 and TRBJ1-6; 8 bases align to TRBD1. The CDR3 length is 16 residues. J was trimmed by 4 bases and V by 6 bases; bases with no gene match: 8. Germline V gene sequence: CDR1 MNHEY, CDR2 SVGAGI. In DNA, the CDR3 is TGTGCCAGCAGACCTGGACAGGGAAATTATAATTCACCCCTCCACTTT. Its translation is CASRPGQGNYNSPLHF.

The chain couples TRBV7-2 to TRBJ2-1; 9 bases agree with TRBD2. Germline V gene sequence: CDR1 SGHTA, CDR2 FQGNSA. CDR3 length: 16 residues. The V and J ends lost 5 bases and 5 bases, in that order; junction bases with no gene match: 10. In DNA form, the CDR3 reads TGTGCCAGCAGCCGTCTCGGGCTAGCGGGAAACAATGAGCAGTTCTTC. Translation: CASSRLGLAGNNEQFF.

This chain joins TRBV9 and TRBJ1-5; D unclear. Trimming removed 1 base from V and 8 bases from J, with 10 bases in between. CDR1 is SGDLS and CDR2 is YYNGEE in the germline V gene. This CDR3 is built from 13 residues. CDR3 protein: CASSVYEGEPQHF. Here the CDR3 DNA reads TGTGCCAGCAGCGTATATGAGGGTGAGCCCCAGCATTTT.

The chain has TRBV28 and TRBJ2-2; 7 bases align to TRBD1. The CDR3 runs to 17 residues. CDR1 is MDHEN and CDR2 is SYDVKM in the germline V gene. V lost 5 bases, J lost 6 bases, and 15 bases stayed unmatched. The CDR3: CASSPLPGQRASGELFF. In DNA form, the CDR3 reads TGTGCCAGCAGTCCACTCCCGGGACAGAGGGCGTCCGGGGAGCTGTTTTTT. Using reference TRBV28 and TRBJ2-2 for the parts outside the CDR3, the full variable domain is DVKVTQSSRYLVKRTGEKVFLECVQDMDHENMFWYRQDPGLGLRLIYFSYDVKMKEKGDIPEGYSVSREKKERFSLILESASTNQTSMYLCASSPLPGQRASGELFFGEGSRLTVL.

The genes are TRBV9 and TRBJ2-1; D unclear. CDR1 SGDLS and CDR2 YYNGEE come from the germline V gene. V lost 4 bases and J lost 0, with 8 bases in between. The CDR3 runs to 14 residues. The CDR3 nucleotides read TGTGCCAGCAGCTCACTAAGCTCCTACAATGAGCAGTTCTTC. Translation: CASSSLSSYNEQFF. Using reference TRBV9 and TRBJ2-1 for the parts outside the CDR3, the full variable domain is DSGVTQTPKHLITATGQRVTLRCSPRSGDLSVYWYQQSLDQGLQFLIQYYNGEERAKGNILERFSAQQFPDLHSELNLSSLELGDSALYFCASSSLSSYNEQFFGPGTRLTVL.

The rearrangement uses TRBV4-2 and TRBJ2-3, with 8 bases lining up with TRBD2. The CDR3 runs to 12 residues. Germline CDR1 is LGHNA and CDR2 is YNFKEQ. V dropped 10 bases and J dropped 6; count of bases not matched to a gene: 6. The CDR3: CATGLGLDTQYF. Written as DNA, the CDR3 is TGTGCCACGGGACTAGGGTTGGATACGCAGTATTTT.

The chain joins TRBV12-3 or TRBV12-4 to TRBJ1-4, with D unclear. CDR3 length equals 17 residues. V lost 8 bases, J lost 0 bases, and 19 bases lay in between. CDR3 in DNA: TGTGCCAGCCGAAGGGCCCCTGACCCTTCAACTAATGAAAAACTGTTTTTT. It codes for CASRRAPDPSTNEKLFF.